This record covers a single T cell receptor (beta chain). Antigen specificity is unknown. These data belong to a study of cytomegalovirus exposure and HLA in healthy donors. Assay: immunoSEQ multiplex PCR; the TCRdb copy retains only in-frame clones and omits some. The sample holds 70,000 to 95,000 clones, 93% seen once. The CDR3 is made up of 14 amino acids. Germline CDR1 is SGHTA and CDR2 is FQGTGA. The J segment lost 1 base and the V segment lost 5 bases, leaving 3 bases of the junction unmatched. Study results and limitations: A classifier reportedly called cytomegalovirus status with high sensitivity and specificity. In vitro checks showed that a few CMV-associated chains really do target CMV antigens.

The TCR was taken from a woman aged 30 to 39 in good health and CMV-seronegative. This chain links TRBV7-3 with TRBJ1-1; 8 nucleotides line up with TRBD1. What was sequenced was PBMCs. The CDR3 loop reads CASSATGANTEAFF. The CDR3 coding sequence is TGTGCCAGCAGCGCGACAGGGGCGAACACTGAAGCTTTCTTT.